Below, 30 T cell receptor beta chains from the same sample are listed, as sequenced in a study of T cells in Graves' hyperthyroidism and ophthalmopathy. What was amplified from RNA transcripts were TCR beta CDR3 regions. The TCR CDR3 was amplified in a first-round RT-PCR using the HTBI primer set. TCRdb re-derived calls from the multiplex PCR reads in MiXCR, one entry per CDR3 protein. The table has approximately 400,000 distinct CDR3 sequences, around 14% seen once; the top ten hold roughly 11%. Material: blood. The receptors originated from a woman aged 60-70 years with Graves' hyperthyroidism.

This clonotype was picked up many times. The chain has TRBV12-3 or TRBV12-4 and TRBJ2-7; TRBD1 matches at 7 bases. J gave up 1 base and V 5 bases, and 8 bases lay outside the gene matches. CDR3 length equals 15 residues. CDR3 DNA sequence: TGTGCCAGCAGTCAGCACGGGACAGCTTCCTACGAGCAGTACTTC. This encodes CASSQHGTASYEQYF.

This clonotype was recorded many times. The rearrangement joins TRBV6-5 to TRBJ2-6; possible D gene TRBD1, 6 bases. Between the trimmed V and J ends, which lost 6 bases and 2 bases, there was a span of 8 bases. Germline CDR1 MNHEY, CDR2 SVGAGI. This CDR3 spans 14 amino acids. This CDR3 reads CASSSGAGANVLTF. The CDR3 DNA reads TGTGCCAGCAGCTCAGGGGCTGGGGCCAACGTCCTGACTTTC.

This clonotype was counted many times. This chain uses TRBV2 with TRBJ1-1; the D is unclear. Germline V lookup: CDR1 SNHLY, CDR2 FYNNEI. The CDR3 runs to 13 residues. The V end lost 6 bases, the J end lost 2 bases, and 10 bases lay between the germline ends. CDR3 bases: TGTGCCAGCAGGGCGGACCACAACACTGAAGCTTTCTTT. Its protein is CASRADHNTEAFF.

This clonotype was recorded at least ten times. CDR3 coding DNA: TGTGCCATGGGACAGGGGAGTGAAGCTTTCTTT. This encodes CAMGQGSEAFF. This sequence joins TRBV10-3 and TRBJ1-1; TRBD1 matches 10 bases. V gave up 9 bases and J gave up 7 bases; unmatched junction bases: 2. Per the germline V gene, CDR1 is ENHRY and CDR2 is SYGVKD. CDR3 length equals 11 residues.

This clonotype has a handful of counts. This sequence joins TRBV20-1 and TRBJ2-2, with D unresolved. Trimming removed 2 bases from V and 2 bases from J, with 9 bases in between. Germline loops: CDR1 DFQATT, CDR2 SNEGSKA (reference sequence). This CDR3 is 14 amino acids long. CDR3 sequence (DNA): TGCAGTGCTAGAAGTCGGCACAACACCGGGGAGCTGTTTTTT. It encodes CSARSRHNTGELFF.

The table lists this clonotype with many counts. V usage is TRBV10-3 and J usage is TRBJ2-6, with D possibly being TRBD1 or TRBD2 (5 bases each). CDR1 and CDR2 (germline): ENHRY, SYGVKD. The CDR3 consists of 16 residues. V shed 5 bases and J shed 4 bases, with 15 bases lying between them. This chain's CDR3 is CAISTMRGVGANVLTF. The DNA of the CDR3 is TGTGCCATCAGTACCATGAGAGGGGTGGGGGCCAACGTCCTGACTTTC.

This clonotype was observed at least ten times. J is TRBJ1-1 and V is TRBV7-9; unclear D gene. CDR1 and CDR2 from the germline V gene are SEHNR and FQNEAQ (reference sequence). The CDR3 totals 12 residues. Trimming stripped 4 bases from V and 7 bases from J, with 10 bases between. This chain's CDR3 is CASSSRRLEAFF. The CDR3 DNA sequence: TGTGCCAGCAGCTCCCGCCGACTTGAAGCTTTCTTT.

Ten or more counts support this clonotype. The chain has TRBV2 and TRBJ1-1, with TRBD1 identical over 7 bases. V shed 6 bases, J shed 5 bases, and the junction held 12 bases outside the gene matches. Per the germline V gene, CDR1 is SNHLY and CDR2 is FYNNEI. CDR3 length: 15 residues. This CDR3 is CASRYSVGGETEAFF. The CDR3 DNA follows: TGTGCCAGCAGGTACTCGGTAGGGGGCGAGACTGAAGCTTTCTTT.

Comments on this clonotype: This sequence may be a read error, since a much larger clone differs from it by one base. V is TRBV6-5 and J is TRBJ1-2, with TRBD1 matching 8 bases. Germline CDR1 and CDR2: MNHEY and SVGAGI. The CDR3 consists of 17 residues. The chain's CDR3 is CASSHSMPLQGAEGYTF. The DNA of the CDR3 is TGTGCCAGCAGTCACTCGATGCCCCTGCAGGGGGCAGAGGGCTACACCTTC.

This chain joins TRBV7-9 and TRBJ1-4; TRBD1 matches 9 bases. The CDR3 covers 14 residues. From germline, CDR1 is SEHNR and CDR2 FQNEAQ (reference sequence). V gave up 8 bases and J gave up 8 bases; unmatched junction bases: 9. The CDR3 nucleotides are TGTGCCAGCGCCCCGGGACAGGGTAGCGAAAAACTGTTTTTT. Encoded protein: CASAPGQGSEKLFF. The full variable domain, in which reference TRBV7-9 and TRBJ1-4 provide the parts outside the CDR3, is DTGVSQNPRHKITKRGQNVTFRCDPISEHNRLYWYRQTLGQGPEFLTYFQNEAQLEKSRLLSDRFSAERPKGSFSTLEIQRTEQGDSAMYLCASAPGQGSEKLFFGSGTQLSVL.

This clonotype was found many times. The chain carries TRBV13 and TRBJ1-2; 7 nucleotides match TRBD1. This CDR3 region has 13 residues. Germline CDR1 and CDR2: PRHDT and FYEKMQ (reference sequence). V lost 5 bases, J lost 6 bases, and 6 bases stayed unmatched. CDR3 loop: CASSLRQGNGYTF. In nucleotides, the CDR3 is TGTGCCAGCAGCCTCCGACAGGGTAATGGCTACACCTTC.

J is TRBJ2-3 and V is TRBV11-2; unclear D gene. The CDR3 contains 15 residues. CDR1 is SGHAT and CDR2 is FQNNGV in the germline V gene. V was cut by 0 bases and J by 3 bases, with 10 bases left in between. CDR3: CASSLELASTDTQYF. In DNA, the CDR3 is TGTGCCAGCAGCTTAGAGCTTGCATCTACAGATACGCAGTATTTT.

This clonotype came up a few times. This chain uses TRBV24-1 with TRBJ2-5; 7 positions agree with TRBD2. This CDR3 is built from 14 residues. CDR1 KGHDR and CDR2 SFDVKD come from the germline V gene. Trimming at V came to 5 bases and at J to 0 bases, leaving 2 bases not matched to a gene. The CDR3 region has the DNA TGTGCCACCAGTGGGCGGGGGAACCAAGAGACCCAGTACTTC. This encodes CATSGRGNQETQYF.

The chain carries TRBV5-1 and TRBJ1-1; D is ambiguous. The CDR3 extends over 13 amino acids. Germline CDR1 SGHRS, CDR2 YFSETQ. Deletions cut 5 bases from V and 1 base from J, with 9 bases between. CDR3 sequence: CASSDIGNTEAFF. The CDR3 region has the DNA TGCGCCAGCAGTGATATCGGGAACACTGAAGCTTTCTTT.

This sequence joins TRBV20-1 and TRBJ2-3, with a possible D match to TRBD2 (5 bases). CDR1 and CDR2 (germline): DFQATT, SNEGSKA (reference sequence). The CDR3 is made up of 14 amino acids. Trimming took 1 base from V and 1 from J, leaving 9 bases between them. CDR3 bases: TGCAGTGCTAGAGTGACTACTGGCACAGATACGCAGTATTTT. Protein product: CSARVTTGTDTQYF.

This clonotype was found a few times. The V gene is TRBV5-1, the J gene TRBJ2-3; D ambiguous. The CDR3 sequence is 15 residues long. The germline V gene has CDR1 SGHRS and CDR2 YFSETQ. Trimming took off 0 bases at V and 0 bases at J, with 8 bases between the two ends. CDR3 DNA sequence: TGCGCCAGCAGCTTGGTGCACGTTAGCACAGATACGCAGTATTTT. It specifies CASSLVHVSTDTQYF.

This clonotype was counted between two and nine times. The genes are TRBV15 and TRBJ1-5; the D gene is possibly TRBD1 (6 bases). The germline V gene encodes CDR1 LNHNV and CDR2 YYDKDF (reference sequence). This CDR3 spans 14 amino acids. V lost 3 bases and J lost 5, with 11 bases in between. CDR3 residues: CATSRGRGYQPQHF. In DNA form, the CDR3 reads TGTGCCACCAGCAGGGGCAGGGGATATCAGCCCCAGCATTTT. Full variable domain (rest looked up from reference TRBV15 and TRBJ1-5): DAMVIQNPRYQVTQFGKPVTLSCSQTLNHNVMYWYQQKSSQAPKLLFHYYDKDFNNEADTPDNFQSRRPNTSFCFLDIRSPGLGDTAMYLCATSRGRGYQPQHFGDGTRLSIL.

This chain uses TRBV20-1 with TRBJ1-5; D may be TRBD1 (6 bases). V shed 4 bases and J shed 7 bases, with 17 bases lying between them. Germline assignment: CDR1 DFQATT and CDR2 SNEGSKA (reference sequence). This CDR3 region has 14 residues. The CDR3 spells CSATRGRGGQPQHF. Written as DNA, the CDR3 is TGCAGTGCTACTCGGGGGCGGGGGGGCCAGCCCCAGCATTTT.

The rearrangement joins TRBV5-1 to TRBJ1-1, with 10 bases that match TRBD1. The length of the CDR3 is 15 residues. Germline V gives CDR1 SGHRS, CDR2 YFSETQ. V trimming: 4 bases; J trimming: 3 bases; junction bases outside the gene matches: 6. The CDR3 DNA reads TGCGCCAGCAGCGGGGACAGGGGAGGGTACACTGAAGCTTTCTTT. Protein product: CASSGDRGGYTEAFF.

This clonotype was observed many times. The chain joins TRBV11-2 to TRBJ2-1, with 8 bases that match TRBD2. The CDR3 is made up of 15 amino acids. The V and J ends lost 5 bases and 6 bases, in that order; junction bases with no gene match: 9. From germline, CDR1 is SGHAT and CDR2 FQNNGV. DNA of the CDR3: TGTGCCAGCAGCCGTCCCGGGACTAGAGGCAATGAGCAGTTCTTC. Its translation is CASSRPGTRGNEQFF.

This chain connects TRBV20-1 to TRBJ1-6; D is uncertain. The CDR3 is 15 amino acids. Trimming took 0 bases from V and 7 from J, leaving 13 bases between them. Germline lookup yields CDR1 DFQATT and CDR2 SNEGSKA (reference sequence). The CDR3 nucleotides read TGCAGTGCTAGAGAAGGTCCGACGGGGAATTCACCCCTCCACTTT. Its protein is CSAREGPTGNSPLHF.

The sample holds many counts of this clonotype. The chain recombines TRBV7-3 with TRBJ2-6; D not resolved. V dropped 4 bases and J dropped 0 bases, with 13 bases sitting between them. The CDR3 is made up of 17 amino acids. Per germline, CDR1 SGHTA and CDR2 FQGTGA. CDR3 protein: CASSSGNAVSGANVLTF. CDR3 coding DNA: TGTGCCAGCAGCTCTGGAAATGCAGTCTCTGGGGCCAACGTCCTGACTTTC. Full variable domain (remainder filled in from reference TRBV7-3 and TRBJ2-6): GAGVSQTPSNKVTEKGKYVELRCDPISGHTALYWYRQSLGQGPEFLIYFQGTGAADDSGLPNDRFFAVRPEGSVSTLKIQRTERGDSAVYLCASSSGNAVSGANVLTFGAGSRLTVL.

This clonotype was seen many times. The rearrangement joins TRBV28 to TRBJ2-7; 14 positions agree with TRBD2. CDR3 length: 16 residues. The V gene end was trimmed by 4 bases and the J gene end by 3 bases; junction bases not matched to a gene: 5. The germline gives CDR1 MDHEN, CDR2 SYDVKM. The CDR3 DNA reads TGTGCCAGCAGTTACGGCGGGACTAGCGGGAGCTACGAGCAGTACTTC. The encoded protein is CASSYGGTSGSYEQYF. The full variable domain, completed using reference TRBV28 and TRBJ2-7, is DVKVTQSSRYLVKRTGEKVFLECVQDMDHENMFWYRQDPGLGLRLIYFSYDVKMKEKGDIPEGYSVSREKKERFSLILESASTNQTSMYLCASSYGGTSGSYEQYFGPGTRLTVT.

In its sample, this clonotype was seen many times. The chain combines TRBV28 with TRBJ2-3, with D possibly matching TRBD2 (6 bases). The CDR3 consists of 14 residues. CDR1 is MDHEN, CDR2 SYDVKM, per germline. Trimming stripped 1 base from V and 7 bases from J, with 12 bases between. This CDR3 reads CASSLSGTPHTQYF. Written as DNA, the CDR3 is TGTGCCAGCAGTTTATCTGGGACTCCACATACGCAGTATTTT.

This clonotype has ten or more counts. V usage is TRBV24-1 and J usage is TRBJ1-2, with TRBD1 as a possible D gene (6 bases). The length of the CDR3 is 17 residues. Trimming shortened V by 1 base and J by 2 bases, and 16 bases separated the two germline ends. The germline V gene has CDR1 KGHDR and CDR2 SFDVKD. The CDR3 coding sequence is TGTGCCACCAGTGATTTCCTGGACAGTTCGGGGAACTATGGCTACACCTTC. It codes for CATSDFLDSSGNYGYTF.

Ten or more counts support this clonotype. The chain couples TRBV2 to TRBJ1-1; D is possibly TRBD1 (5 bases). CDR3 length: 13 amino acids. Per germline, CDR1 SNHLY and CDR2 FYNNEI. The V end was cut by 10 bases, the J end by 0 bases, with 12 bases between. CDR3 bases: TGTGCCACCACTTTGACAGTGAACACTGAAGCTTTCTTT. This encodes CATTLTVNTEAFF.

This clonotype was detected ten times or more. The chain has TRBV7-2 and TRBJ2-7; D not certain. The V gene's germline CDR1 is SGHTA and CDR2 FQGNSA. The V end lost 1 base, the J end lost 0 bases, and 10 bases lay between the germline ends. The CDR3 spans 15 residues. CDR3 sequence reads: CASSLDRVSSYEQYF. CDR3 sequence (DNA): TGTGCCAGCAGCTTAGATCGCGTCAGCTCCTACGAGCAGTACTTC.

CDR3: CSSGQGASVYEQYF. The CDR3 bases are TGCAGCTCCGGACAGGGAGCTTCTGTGTACGAGCAGTACTTC. The chain has TRBV29-1 and TRBJ2-7, with 8 positions matching TRBD1. After removal of 8 bases from V and 4 bases from J, the junction contained 13 bases not matched to a gene. CDR3 length equals 14 residues. Germline loops: CDR1 SQVTM, CDR2 ANQGSEA.

This clonotype showed up many times. V is TRBV20-1 and J is TRBJ1-1; 9 bases are shared with TRBD1. J was trimmed by 7 bases and V by 0 bases; bases with no gene match: 6. The length of the CDR3 is 14 residues. Germline CDR1 reads DFQATT; CDR2 reads SNEGSKA (reference sequence). CDR3 sequence (DNA): TGCAGTGCTAGAGAAAATACAGGGGGCTTTGAAGCTTTCTTT. Residues: CSARENTGGFEAFF.

This clonotype was seen only a few times. The chain links TRBV2 to TRBJ1-2; D call uncertain. V shed 9 bases and J shed 6 bases, with 14 bases lying between them. Germline V gene data show CDR1 as SNHLY and CDR2 as FYNNEI. The CDR3 is made up of 12 amino acids. CDR3 residues: CASRGRPDGYTF. The CDR3 DNA follows: TGTGCCAGTAGAGGACGGCCGGATGGCTACACCTTC.